A single sample gave rise to the 32 T cell receptor delta chains below, sequenced in a study of Vδ1+ human thymocytes. Whole-study results and caveats: In the thymus, TRG and TRD repertoires looked highly polyclonal with Gaussian CDR3 lengths.

The antigens for these receptors are not known. Extracted RNA was reverse transcribed into cDNA. CDR3 amplicons came from multiplex PCR with pooled V-gene forward and constant-region reverse primers. TCRdb reanalysed the multiplex PCR reads via CATT. In the table there are roughly 55,000 delta-chain clones, roughly 15% of which are singletons. The material sequenced was Vdelta1+ gamma-delta thymocytes from the thymus. Specified subset: FACS-sorted CD3+ TCRalphabeta- TCRVdelta1+ TCRVdelta2- thymocytes. The receptor source for this set is a boy under two years old who had congenital heart surgery.

In this sample, this clone turned up a few times. The chain couples TRDV1 to TRDJ1; 10 nucleotides agree with TRDD3. From germline, CDR1 is TSWWSYY and CDR2 QGS. This CDR3 spans 20 amino acids. V dropped 2 bases and J dropped 0; count of bases not matched to a gene: 15. For the CDR3, the DNA is TGTGCTCTTGGGGAATCAAACCCCGAATACTGGGGGATTAACACCGATAAACTCATCTTT. Protein: CALGESNPEYWGINTDKLIF.

This clone occurred a few times. The chain uses TRDV2 and TRDJ1; 9 nucleotides align to TRDD3. The length of the CDR3 is 19 residues. The V and J ends lost 2 bases and 0 bases, in that order; junction bases with no gene match: 15. Germline CDR1 reads GEAIGNYY; CDR2 reads EKD. The CDR3 nucleotides read TGTGCCTGTGACAATCCGCTTACTACTGGGGGAGAGTACACCGATAAACTCATCTTT. Translated, it gives CACDNPLTTGGEYTDKLIF.

As concerns this clone: The junction does not match germline at one end; this may be a read error. The rearrangement joins TRDV1 to TRDJ1, with D possibly matching TRDD2 (6 bases). CDR1 and CDR2 from the germline V gene are TSWWSYY and QGS. The CDR3 runs to 15 residues. CDR3 in amino acids: CAVGFPSFYTDKLIF. The CDR3 DNA reads TGTGCTGTTGGGTTTCCTAGTTTCTACACCGATAAACTCATCTTT.

This clone was counted only a few times. V gene TRDV1 combines with J gene TRDJ1; D possibly corresponds to TRDD3 (6 bases). In germline, CDR1 is TSWWSYY, CDR2 QGS. The CDR3 has 19 amino acids. Trimming removed 3 bases at V and 1 base at J, with 24 bases between. This chain's CDR3 is CALGDTRAFTGSATDKLIF. Here the CDR3 DNA reads TGTGCTCTTGGGGACACCCGGGCTTTTACTGGGTCCGCCACCGATAAACTCATCTTT.

This clone was counted between two and nine times. The chain links TRDV1 to TRDJ1; 10 bases fit TRDD3. Germline V gives CDR1 TSWWSYY, CDR2 QGS. The CDR3 is made up of 19 amino acids. The J segment lost 4 bases and the V segment lost 5 bases, leaving 19 bases of the junction unmatched. In DNA form, the CDR3 reads TGTGCTCTTGGGTCAACGCTTCCTACTTGGGGGATACAGAGCGATAAACTCATCTTT. Translated, it gives CALGSTLPTWGIQSDKLIF.

The chain joins TRDV1 to TRDJ1, with TRDD3 identical over 8 bases. V lost 0 bases to trimming and J lost 0 bases; unmatched junction nucleotides: 15. CDR3 length: 20 amino acids. The germline gives CDR1 TSWWSYY, CDR2 QGS. Here the CDR3 reads CALGELGKPTGGPYTDKLIF. The CDR3, as DNA: TGTGCTCTTGGGGAACTAGGAAAACCTACTGGGGGCCCGTACACCGATAAACTCATCTTT.

This clone was counted a few times. V is TRDV1 and J is TRDJ1; TRDD3 might be the D (6 bases). There are 23 residues in the CDR3. Trimming stripped 5 bases from V and 9 bases from J, with 46 bases between. Germline V lookup: CDR1 TSWWSYY, CDR2 QGS. The CDR3 DNA follows: TGTGCTCTTGGGCTACTCTTGTGTGCCTTGCCCCTCTCTTTTAAGGGGGAACCCTGGGAACTCATCTTT. It yields the protein CALGLLLCALPLSFKGEPWELIF.

V gene TRDV1 combines with J gene TRDJ1, with 11 bases lining up with TRDD3. The CDR3 runs 16 residues. V was pared by 4 bases and J by 1 base, with 5 bases of the junction left unmatched. The germline gives CDR1 TSWWSYY, CDR2 QGS. CDR3 amino acids: CALGGLLGDSTDKLIF. The CDR3 nucleotides are TGTGCTCTTGGGGGACTACTGGGGGATAGCACCGATAAACTCATCTTT.

This clone was recorded a few times. This chain connects TRDV1 to TRDJ1; 10 nucleotides line up with TRDD3. Trimming cost V 1 base and J 0 bases; bases outside gene matches: 17. The CDR3 extends over 21 amino acids. CDR1 is TSWWSYY, CDR2 QGS, per germline. DNA of the CDR3: TGTGCTCTTGGGGAACCTTCCTACGTCGACCGTACTGGGGGATACACCGATAAACTCATCTTT. It encodes CALGEPSYVDRTGGYTDKLIF.

This clone has a handful of counts. The chain links TRDV1 to TRDJ1; no reliable D call. Trimming shortened V by 4 bases and J by 3 bases, and 15 bases separated the two germline ends. CDR1 and CDR2 (germline): TSWWSYY, QGS. This CDR3 has 15 amino acids. CDR3 loop: CALGANPGRSDKLIF. The CDR3, as DNA: TGTGCTCTTGGGGCAAACCCGGGGCGTTCCGATAAACTCATCTTT.

Of note for this clone: This clone may be a read error of a much larger clone one base away. The chain carries TRDV2 and TRDJ1, with 7 bases matching TRDD3. The length of the CDR3 is 17 residues. Germline CDR1 GEAIGNYY, CDR2 EKD. The CDR3 DNA is TGTGCCTGTGACAGACATGGGGGACCCGAGCGAGATAATAAACTCACCTTT. The encoded protein is CACDRHGGPERDNKLTF.

The rearrangement uses TRDV1 and TRDJ1; the match to TRDD3 covers 7 bases. Trimming cost V 1 base and J 2 bases; bases outside gene matches: 22. The CDR3 loop spans 21 amino acids. Germline lookup yields CDR1 TSWWSYY and CDR2 QGS. The CDR3 sequence is CALGEPPSHRRGIVKTDKLIF. The CDR3 DNA sequence: TGTGCTCTTGGGGAACCCCCTTCACATCGTCGGGGGATTGTAAAGACCGATAAACTCATCTTT.

J is TRDJ1 and V is TRDV1; 10 nucleotides line up with TRDD3. Trimming at V came to 6 bases and at J to 0 bases, leaving 25 bases not matched to a gene. The germline CDR1 and CDR2 sequences are TSWWSYY and QGS. There are 22 residues in the CDR3. The DNA for the CDR3 is TGTGCTCTTGGCCGTTCCTACGCCTCACCTACTGGGGGATTACTGTACACCGATAAACTCATCTTT. Protein: CALGRSYASPTGGLLYTDKLIF.

The rearrangement uses TRDV1 and TRDJ1; D assignment may be TRDD2 or TRDD3 (5 bases each). Germline V CDR1 and CDR2: TSWWSYY, QGS. V was pared by 2 bases and J by 0 bases, with 25 bases between. There are 20 residues in the CDR3. The CDR3 nucleotides are TGTGCTCTTGGGGAAGGGCCCTACCCCGGTACTGGACTATACACCGATAAACTCATCTTT. Its protein is CALGEGPYPGTGLYTDKLIF.

The gene calls are TRDV1 and TRDJ1; TRDD3 aligns across 11 bases. Germline CDR1 reads TSWWSYY; CDR2 reads QGS. Trimming cost V 4 bases and J 8 bases; bases outside gene matches: 21. The CDR3 covers 19 residues. In nucleotides, the CDR3 is TGTGCTCTTGGGGCCAGTGGATACTGGGGGATAATGCACGGGGGAAAACTCATCTTT. This gives the protein CALGASGYWGIMHGGKLIF.

The chain has TRDV1 and TRDJ1; perhaps TRDD3 as D (6 bases). The germline V and J ends were trimmed by 0 bases and 0 bases, with 32 bases remaining between them. The CDR3 extends over 23 amino acids. Germline V gene data show CDR1 as TSWWSYY and CDR2 as QGS. The CDR3 is CALGELRGSTKRHPWGYTDKLIF. CDR3 DNA sequence: TGTGCTCTTGGGGAACTGAGGGGTTCTACGAAAAGGCACCCTTGGGGGTACACCGATAAACTCATCTTT.

The chain couples TRDV1 to TRDJ1; 8 bases fit TRDD3. The junction had 35 bases not matched to a gene; V was cut back by 4 bases and J by 7 bases. Germline V gene lookup returns CDR1 TSWWSYY and CDR2 QGS. CDR3 length: 23 residues. CDR3 sequence: CALGGRLPTNLVLGATGGPKLIF. DNA for the CDR3: TGTGCTCTTGGGGGCCGTCTTCCCACCAACCTTGTACTGGGGGCCACCGGGGGGCCTAAACTCATCTTT.

There are a few counts of this clone. Compared with germline, one end of the junction differs, possibly owing to a read error. V gene TRDV1 combines with J gene TRDJ1; D remains unclear. The germline V gene encodes CDR1 TSWWSYY and CDR2 QGS. The CDR3 is made up of 18 amino acids. DNA for the CDR3: TGTGCTCTTGGGGAACTGGTAAGGGGTGACAAGACCACCGATAAACCCATCTTT. Its protein product is CALGELVRGDKTTDKPIF.

The J gene is TRDJ1, the V gene TRDV1, with 9 bases fitting TRDD2. The J segment lost 2 bases and the V segment lost 3 bases, leaving 10 bases of the junction unmatched. Per the germline V gene, CDR1 is TSWWSYY and CDR2 is QGS. This CDR3 has 17 residues. The CDR3 here is CALGDRPSYATTDKLIF. The CDR3, as DNA: TGTGCTCTTGGGGACCGGCCTTCCTACGCTACTACCGATAAACTCATCTTT.

This clone was counted between two and nine times. The chain combines TRDV1 with TRDJ1, with 12 bases lining up with TRDD3. V lost 5 bases and J lost 7; bases outside the gene matches: 17. The CDR3 has 18 amino acids. Germline V lookup: CDR1 TSWWSYY, CDR2 QGS. The CDR3 coding sequence is TGTGCTCTTGGGAACCCTTCCTTGTACTGGGGGATACTGGGTAAACTCATCTTT. This encodes CALGNPSLYWGILGKLIF.

This clone was found a few times. V usage is TRDV1 and J usage is TRDJ1; 9 bases match TRDD3. Germline CDR1 and CDR2: TSWWSYY and QGS. The CDR3 is 17 amino acids. V was clipped by 1 base and J by 10 bases; unmatched bases: 16. As DNA, the CDR3 is TGTGCTCTTGGGGAACGGGGACTCTGGGGGATGTTGAATAGACTCATCTTT. Residues: CALGERGLWGMLNRLIF.

This clone was seen only a few times. The chain couples TRDV2 to TRDJ1, with 13 bases identical to TRDD3. Germline CDR1 and CDR2: GEAIGNYY and EKD. Losses at the gene ends were 3 bases for V and 4 bases for J; bases not matched to a gene: 10. The CDR3 is 17 residues long. This CDR3 is CACDFLTGGYAGDKLIF. Here the CDR3 DNA reads TGTGCCTGTGACTTCCTTACTGGGGGATACGCAGGCGATAAACTCATCTTT.

This clone appeared a few times. Different DNA sequences within this sample yield the same CDR3. The chain couples TRDV2 to TRDJ2; TRDD3 matches at 7 bases. Germline V lookup: CDR1 GEAIGNYY, CDR2 EKD. J lost 3 bases, V lost 0 bases, and 0 bases had no gene match. The CDR3 extends over 14 amino acids. CDR3 DNA: TGTGCCTGTGACACCTGGGGGATGACAGCACAACTCTTCTTT. Its protein is CACDTWGMTAQLFF.

The V call is TRDV1, the J call TRDJ1, with a possible D match to TRDD3 (5 bases). Germline V gene sequence: CDR1 TSWWSYY, CDR2 QGS. The length of the CDR3 is 17 residues. V lost 0 bases and J lost 5, with 19 bases in between. The CDR3 DNA reads TGTGCTCTTGGGGAACTCATGGTCTACGAGGGGACAGATAAACTCATCTTT. It codes for CALGELMVYEGTDKLIF.

The rearrangement links TRDV1 to TRDJ1; TRDD3 agrees at 11 bases. CDR3 length: 22 amino acids. Germline CDR1 is TSWWSYY and CDR2 is QGS. V shed 2 bases and J 0 bases; nucleotides not matched to a gene: 20. This CDR3 is CALGEASYAGGYRAPYTDKLIF. In DNA form, the CDR3 reads TGTGCTCTTGGGGAAGCTTCCTACGCTGGGGGATACAGGGCCCCTTACACCGATAAACTCATCTTT.

This sequence joins TRDV2 and TRDJ3, with 11 bases fitting TRDD3. The CDR3 is made up of 19 amino acids. CDR1 GEAIGNYY and CDR2 EKD come from the germline V gene. Trimming removed 2 bases from V and 2 bases from J; junction bases left unmatched: 7. The CDR3 region has the DNA TGTGCCTGTGACAGAGCACTGGGGGATAAAACCTGGGACACCCGACAGATGTTTTTC. Translating gives CACDRALGDKTWDTRQMFF.

This clone was counted ten times or more. The chain links TRDV2 to TRDJ2, with 7 bases matching TRDD3. Trimming at V came to 0 bases and at J to 1 base, leaving 13 bases not matched to a gene. This CDR3 spans 19 amino acids. Looked up from germline, CDR1 is GEAIGNYY and CDR2 is EKD. CDR3 in DNA: TGTGCCTGTGACACCGGGGCTGGGGGCCGCGGCATTTTGACAGCACAACTCTTCTTT. Amino acids: CACDTGAGGRGILTAQLFF.

This clone has just a few counts. The chain is built from TRDV1 and TRDJ1; 8 nucleotides agree with TRDD3. With 3 bases clipped from V and 0 bases from J, the junction kept 21 bases outside the gene matches. The germline gives CDR1 TSWWSYY, CDR2 QGS. The CDR3 length is 21 residues. CDR3 in DNA: TGTGCTCTTGGGGATCAGGTCCTACGAGGCACACTGGGGGTCTACACCGATAAACTCATCTTT. This encodes CALGDQVLRGTLGVYTDKLIF.

This rearrangement joins TRDV1 to TRDJ1; 12 positions agree with TRDD3. V was clipped by 3 bases and J by 0 bases; unmatched bases: 8. Germline CDR1 and CDR2: TSWWSYY and QGS. The CDR3 is 18 residues long. CDR3 in amino acids: CALGEFPGGYGYTDKLIF. The CDR3 nucleotides read TGTGCTCTTGGGGAGTTCCCTGGGGGATACGGGTACACCGATAAACTCATCTTT.

The chain links TRDV1 to TRDJ1; TRDD3 agrees at 9 bases. CDR1 and CDR2 from the germline V gene are TSWWSYY and QGS. J was trimmed by 8 bases and V by 2 bases; bases with no gene match: 18. This CDR3 spans 18 amino acids. The chain's CDR3 is CALGEFLPEGYWGRKLIF. CDR3 DNA: TGTGCTCTTGGGGAATTCCTTCCAGAGGGGTACTGGGGGAGAAAACTCATCTTT.

This clone was found a few times. The chain couples TRDV1 to TRDJ1, with TRDD3 matching 10 bases. Germline CDR1 reads TSWWSYY; CDR2 reads QGS. The ends lost 5 bases at V and 6 bases at J; junction bases unmatched: 30. CDR3 length: 22 amino acids. The CDR3 protein is CALGPHSARNTGGFRTQNKLIF. In nucleotides, the CDR3 is TGTGCTCTTGGGCCCCATAGTGCGAGGAATACTGGGGGATTCAGGACCCAGAATAAACTCATCTTT.

The chain joins TRDV1 to TRDJ1, with TRDD3 matching over 13 bases. V trimming: 0 bases; J trimming: 0 bases; junction bases outside the gene matches: 19. The CDR3 has 23 residues. The germline V gene encodes CDR1 TSWWSYY and CDR2 QGS. CDR3 protein: CALGELPCLLGDTNDRYTDKLIF. CDR3 nucleotides: TGTGCTCTTGGGGAACTGCCCTGTCTACTGGGGGATACGAACGACCGGTACACCGATAAACTCATCTTT.